A selection of T cell receptor beta chains follows, all from one sample in a study of blood T cell repertoires in COVID-19. Using immunoSEQ multiplex PCR, the repertoire was profiled, and TCRdb retains in-frame clones only, with some absent. The repertoire consists of roughly 180,000 clones, with 94% occurring once and the leading ten covering around 0.8%. The specimen was peripheral blood. These receptors all come from a man between 25 and 39 years old with COVID-19, enrolled during active disease. Each CDR3 is given without its conserved first and last residue. A D gene is named only where the DNA matches it firmly.

J gene,V gene,D gene,CDR3 protein
TRBJ1-3,TRBV3-1/TRBV3-2,-,ASSQRGAGNTIY
TRBJ1-1,TRBV5-1,TRBD1,ASSQGQPNTEAF
TRBJ1-1,TRBV29-1,TRBD1,SVDDRVQAF
TRBJ1-4,TRBV5-5,TRBD1,ASSNLGTGALATNEKLF
TRBJ2-7,TRBV12-3/TRBV12-4,-,ASKRPGTREQY
TRBJ2-3,TRBV9,TRBD2,ASSVWGSGGSDTQY
TRBJ1-2,TRBV6-5,TRBD1,ASSSRTGALTGYT
TRBJ1-1,TRBV23-1,TRBD1,ASSPRDRGKNTEAF
TRBJ2-5,TRBV14,TRBD2,ASSRTSGGPGTQY
TRBJ2-7,TRBV6-5,-,ASSVGGHYEQY
TRBJ2-3,TRBV5-6,TRBD2,ASSWEGTQY
TRBJ2-2,TRBV11-3,-,ASSFGTNTGELF
TRBJ2-2,TRBV7-3,-,ASRRQPNTGELF
TRBJ1-5,TRBV12-3/TRBV12-4,-,ASSFRVTEPQH
TRBJ1-6,TRBV7-9,TRBD1,ASSLTRTGSNSPLH
TRBJ2-2,TRBV14,TRBD1,ASSPSWTGGPGELF
TRBJ1-1,TRBV29-1,-,SVEGRAGTEAF
TRBJ2-3,TRBV6-5,TRBD2,ASSYSSGGLTDTQY
TRBJ2-5,TRBV5-1,-,ASSLGGGETQY
TRBJ1-3,TRBV6-5,TRBD1,ASSHQGAGNTIY
TRBJ1-1,TRBV11-2,-,ASSLDGGANTEAF
TRBJ1-2,TRBV29-1,-,SVGRGGDYGYT
TRBJ2-7,TRBV5-4,TRBD1,ASRRDRDIEQY
TRBJ1-1,TRBV18,-,ASSPSFVWETEAF
TRBJ1-6,TRBV2,-,ASNGRESRPPLH
TRBJ2-7,TRBV18,TRBD2,ASSPGGYEQY
TRBJ2-5,TRBV30,-,AWSMGAVETQY
TRBJ2-3,TRBV6-5,-,ASSSGSSYSTDTQY
TRBJ2-1,TRBV4-1,-,ASSQDAASLRYNEQF
TRBJ1-2,TRBV10-3,TRBD1,AIRPTGGGLLYGYT
TRBJ2-5,TRBV5-4,-,ASSLWSNTQETQY
TRBJ1-2,TRBV11-2,-,ASSFSGGNGYT
TRBJ1-4,TRBV13,TRBD1,ASSAPNRQGAGSGEKLF
TRBJ1-1,TRBV6-5,-,ASSYGQNTEAF
TRBJ1-1,TRBV5-1,TRBD1,ASQIQGAETEAF
TRBJ1-4,TRBV5-1,-,ASSLSASEKLF
TRBJ1-6,TRBV5-4,-,ASSYLPERDYSPLH
TRBJ2-3,TRBV7-9,TRBD1,ASSFGLTGGKDTQY
TRBJ2-1,TRBV12-5,-,ASGLALLQGNEQF
TRBJ1-1,TRBV29-1,-,SVEDRSGTEAF
TRBJ1-2,TRBV29-1,-,SGDTGFGYT
TRBJ1-2,TRBV11-1,-,ASSLATGEADYGYT
TRBJ1-3,TRBV28,-,ASSDSHGNTIY
TRBJ2-7,TRBV2,TRBD1,ASSSQGLGEQY
TRBJ2-5,TRBV5-1,-,ASSPRTNQETQY
TRBJ1-2,TRBV3-1/TRBV3-2,-,ASSQEAGGRGGYT